This T cell receptor (beta chain) was captured by sequencing in a study of shared clonotypes between healthy human individuals. Study in general: Ranging from 18 to 49 in age, donors were a couple of women and a few men.

Memory CD4+ cells were the fraction left after CD45RA+ naive selection. Looked up from germline, CDR1 is MNHEY and CDR2 is SMNVEV (reference sequence). Trimming left V 0 bases short and J 4 bases short, with 5 bases between. This CDR3 has 13 amino acids. Generated by immunoSEQ multiplex PCR, the TCRdb table keeps only in-frame clones and is missing some. Of millions of clones in the sample, approximately 95% were seen once. The chain links TRBV27 to TRBJ2-3; D uncertain. This receptor was obtained from a young man in good health. Some clones in this sample may be carry-over from other donors' samples. The sequenced sample consisted of naive CD4+ T cells from PBMCs. The subset denotes: CD45RA+ positively selected. The CDR3 is CASSLSNADTQYF. CDR3 DNA sequence: TGTGCCAGCAGTTTATCGAACGCAGATACGCAGTATTTT.